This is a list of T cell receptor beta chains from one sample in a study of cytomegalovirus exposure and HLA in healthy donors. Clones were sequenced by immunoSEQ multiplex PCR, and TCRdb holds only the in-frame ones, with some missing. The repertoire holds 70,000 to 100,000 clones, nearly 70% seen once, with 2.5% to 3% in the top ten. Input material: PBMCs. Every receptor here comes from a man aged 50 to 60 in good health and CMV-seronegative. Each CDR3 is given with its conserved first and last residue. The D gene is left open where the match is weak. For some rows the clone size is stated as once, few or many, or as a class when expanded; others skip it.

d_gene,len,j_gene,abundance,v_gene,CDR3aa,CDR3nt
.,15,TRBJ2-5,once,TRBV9,CASSNTGTMKETQYF,TGTGCCAGCAGCAATACCGGGACAATGAAAGAGACCCAGTACTTC
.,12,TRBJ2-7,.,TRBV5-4,CASWQGKGEQYF,TGTGCCAGCTGGCAGGGCAAAGGCGAGCAGTACTTC
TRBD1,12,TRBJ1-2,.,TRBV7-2,CASSLVRQGATF,TGTGCCAGCAGCTTAGTTCGACAGGGGGCCACCTTC
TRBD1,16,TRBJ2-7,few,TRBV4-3,CASSPQGQGESYEQYF,TGCGCCAGCAGCCCACAGGGACAGGGGGAGTCCTACGAGCAGTACTTC
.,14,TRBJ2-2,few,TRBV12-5,CASGSWTEVEELFF,TGTGCTAGTGGTTCATGGACGGAGGTGGAGGAGCTGTTTTTT
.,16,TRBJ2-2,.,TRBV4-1,CASSQEAAGHTGELFF,TGCGCCAGCAGCCAAGAAGCAGCGGGTCACACCGGGGAGCTGTTTTTT
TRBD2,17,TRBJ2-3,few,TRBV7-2,CASSNTGLAGGWDTQYF,TGTGCCAGCAGCAATACCGGACTAGCGGGAGGTTGGGATACGCAGTATTTT
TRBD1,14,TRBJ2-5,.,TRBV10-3,CAISVGQGQETQYF,TGTGCCATCAGTGTGGGACAGGGGCAAGAGACCCAGTACTTC
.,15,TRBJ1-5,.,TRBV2,CASSFDLAGNQPQHF,TGTGCCAGCAGTTTCGACCTGGCGGGTAATCAGCCCCAGCATTTT
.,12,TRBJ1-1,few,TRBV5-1,CASREPNTEAFF,TGCGCCAGCAGGGAGCCGAACACTGAAGCTTTCTTT
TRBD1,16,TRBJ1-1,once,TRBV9,CASSVATGGWGSEAFF,TGTGCCAGCAGCGTAGCGACAGGGGGTTGGGGGTCTGAAGCTTTCTTT
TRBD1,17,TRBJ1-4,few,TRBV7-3,CASSLWTGGTFWEKLFF,TGTGCCAGCAGCTTATGGACAGGGGGTACCTTTTGGGAAAAACTGTTTTTT
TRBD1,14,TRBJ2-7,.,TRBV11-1,CASSPRTGTYEQYF,TGTGCCAGCAGCCCCCGGACAGGGACCTACGAGCAGTACTTC
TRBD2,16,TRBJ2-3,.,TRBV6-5,CASSYGRGGRTDTQYF,TGTGCCAGCAGTTATGGGCGGGGGGGCAGGACAGATACGCAGTATTTT
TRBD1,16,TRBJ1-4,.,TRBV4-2,CASSQDQGTGGEKLFF,TGTGCCAGCAGCCAAGATCAAGGGACAGGGGGCGAAAAACTGTTTTTT
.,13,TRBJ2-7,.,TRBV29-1,CSVKTTGTYEQYF,TGCAGCGTAAAGACGACAGGAACCTACGAGCAGTACTTC
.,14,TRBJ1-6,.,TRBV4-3,CASSQDVSAPIPHF,TGCGCCAGCAGCCAAGATGTGAGCGCACCAATCCCCCACTTT
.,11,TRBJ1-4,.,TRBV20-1,CSATANEKLFF,TGCAGTGCCACGGCTAATGAAAAACTGTTTTTT